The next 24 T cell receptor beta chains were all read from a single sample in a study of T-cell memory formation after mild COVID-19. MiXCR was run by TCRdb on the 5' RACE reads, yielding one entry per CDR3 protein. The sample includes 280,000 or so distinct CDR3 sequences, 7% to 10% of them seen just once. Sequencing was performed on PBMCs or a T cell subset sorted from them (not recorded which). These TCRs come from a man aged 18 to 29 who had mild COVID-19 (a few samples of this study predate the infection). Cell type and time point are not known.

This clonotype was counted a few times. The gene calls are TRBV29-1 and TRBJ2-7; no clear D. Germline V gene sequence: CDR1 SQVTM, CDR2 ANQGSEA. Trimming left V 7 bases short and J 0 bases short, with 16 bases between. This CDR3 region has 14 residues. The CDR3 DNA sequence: TGCAGCGCCCTTATCCTGAGGCTCTCCTACGAGCAGTACTTC. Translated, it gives CSALILRLSYEQYF.

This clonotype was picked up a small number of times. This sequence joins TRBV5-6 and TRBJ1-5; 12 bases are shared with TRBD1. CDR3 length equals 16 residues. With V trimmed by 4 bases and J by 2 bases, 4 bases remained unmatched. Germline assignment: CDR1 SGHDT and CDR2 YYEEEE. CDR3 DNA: TGTGCCAGCAGCCGTGGGACAGGGGGCGGCAATCAGCCCCAGCATTTT. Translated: CASSRGTGGGNQPQHF.

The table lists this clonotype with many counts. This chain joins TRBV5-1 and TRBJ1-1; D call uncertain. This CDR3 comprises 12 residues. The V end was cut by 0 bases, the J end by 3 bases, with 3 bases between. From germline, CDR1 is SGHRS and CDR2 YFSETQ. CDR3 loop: CASSLGDTEAFF. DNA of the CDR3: TGCGCCAGCAGCTTGGGGGACACTGAAGCTTTCTTT.

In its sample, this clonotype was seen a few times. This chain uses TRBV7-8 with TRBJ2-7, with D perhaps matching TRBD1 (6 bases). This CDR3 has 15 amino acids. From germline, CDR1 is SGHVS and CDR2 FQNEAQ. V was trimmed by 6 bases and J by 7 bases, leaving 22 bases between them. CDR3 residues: CASRLADSGGQEQYF. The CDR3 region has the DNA TGTGCCAGCAGGTTGGCGGACAGCGGAGGTCAAGAGCAGTACTTC.

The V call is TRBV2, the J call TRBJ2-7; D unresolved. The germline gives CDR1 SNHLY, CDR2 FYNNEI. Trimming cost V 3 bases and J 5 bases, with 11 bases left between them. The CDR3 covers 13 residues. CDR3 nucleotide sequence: TGTGCCAGCAGTGACGGATACCAGGACGAGCAGTACGTC. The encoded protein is CASSDGYQDEQYV.

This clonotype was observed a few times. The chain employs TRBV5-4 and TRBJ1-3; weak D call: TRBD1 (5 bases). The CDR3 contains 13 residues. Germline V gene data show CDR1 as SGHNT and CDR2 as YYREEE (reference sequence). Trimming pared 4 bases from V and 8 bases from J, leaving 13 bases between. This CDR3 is CASSPKIGDTIYF. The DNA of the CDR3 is TGTGCCAGCAGCCCAAAAATAGGGGACACCATATATTTT.

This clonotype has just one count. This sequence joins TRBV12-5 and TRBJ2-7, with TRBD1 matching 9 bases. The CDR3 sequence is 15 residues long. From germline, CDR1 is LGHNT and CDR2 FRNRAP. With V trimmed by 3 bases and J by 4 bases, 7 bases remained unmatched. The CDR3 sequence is CASGFRGQGTYEQYF. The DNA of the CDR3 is TGTGCTAGTGGTTTTCGGGGACAGGGAACATACGAGCAGTACTTC.

The CDR3, as DNA: TGCAGTGCTAGAGACCTACAGGGAGAATATTCACCCCTCCACTTT. It is translated as CSARDLQGEYSPLHF. This chain links TRBV20-1 with TRBJ1-6; TRBD1 might be the D (6 bases). Germline V lookup: CDR1 DFQATT, CDR2 SNEGSKA (reference sequence). Trimming removed 0 bases at V and 8 bases at J, with 14 bases between. This CDR3 has 15 amino acids.

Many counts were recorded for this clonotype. The CDR3: CASSWTTANTEAFF. For the CDR3, the DNA is TGCGCCAGCAGCTGGACCACGGCGAACACTGAAGCTTTCTTT. This chain joins TRBV5-1 and TRBJ1-1, with D unresolved. V was trimmed by 3 bases and J by 1 base, leaving 10 bases between them. The CDR3 is made up of 14 amino acids. Germline-derived CDR1 and CDR2 are SGHRS and YFSETQ.

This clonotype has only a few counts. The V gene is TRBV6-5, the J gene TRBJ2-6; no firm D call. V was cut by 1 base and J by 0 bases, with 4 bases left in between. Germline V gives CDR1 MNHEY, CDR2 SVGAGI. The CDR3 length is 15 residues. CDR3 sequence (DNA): TGTGCCAGCAGTTACTACGGCTCTGGGGCCAACGTCCTGACTTTC. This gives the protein CASSYYGSGANVLTF.

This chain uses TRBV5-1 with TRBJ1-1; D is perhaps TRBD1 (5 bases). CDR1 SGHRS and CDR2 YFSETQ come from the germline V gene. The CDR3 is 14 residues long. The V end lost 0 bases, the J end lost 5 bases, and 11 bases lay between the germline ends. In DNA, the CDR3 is TGCGCCAGCAGCTTGGATGGGGCATCGACTGAAGCTTTCTTT. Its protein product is CASSLDGASTEAFF.

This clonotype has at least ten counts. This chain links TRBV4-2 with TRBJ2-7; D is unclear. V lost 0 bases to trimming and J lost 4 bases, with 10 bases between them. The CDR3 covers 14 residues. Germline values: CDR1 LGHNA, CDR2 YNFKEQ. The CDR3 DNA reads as TGTGCCAGCAGCCAAGATCTTTCCTCATACGAGCAGTACGTC. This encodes CASSQDLSSYEQYV.

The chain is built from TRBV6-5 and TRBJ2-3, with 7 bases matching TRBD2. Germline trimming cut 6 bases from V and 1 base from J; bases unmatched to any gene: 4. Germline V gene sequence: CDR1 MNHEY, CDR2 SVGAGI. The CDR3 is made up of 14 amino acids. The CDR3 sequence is CASRAGSGTDTQYF. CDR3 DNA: TGTGCCAGCAGAGCGGGATCGGGCACAGATACGCAGTATTTT.

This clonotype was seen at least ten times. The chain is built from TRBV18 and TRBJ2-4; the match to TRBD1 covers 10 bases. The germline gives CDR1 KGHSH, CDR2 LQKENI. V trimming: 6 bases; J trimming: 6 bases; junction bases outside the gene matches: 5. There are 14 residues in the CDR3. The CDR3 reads CASSPDRGRNIQYF. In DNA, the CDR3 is TGTGCCAGCTCGCCGGACAGGGGGAGAAACATTCAGTACTTC.

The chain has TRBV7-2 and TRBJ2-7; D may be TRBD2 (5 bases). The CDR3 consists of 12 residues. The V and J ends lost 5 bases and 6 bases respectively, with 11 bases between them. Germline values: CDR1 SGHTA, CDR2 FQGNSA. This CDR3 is CASSGGGLEQYV. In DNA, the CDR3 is TGTGCCAGCAGCGGCGGAGGCCTCGAGCAGTACGTC.

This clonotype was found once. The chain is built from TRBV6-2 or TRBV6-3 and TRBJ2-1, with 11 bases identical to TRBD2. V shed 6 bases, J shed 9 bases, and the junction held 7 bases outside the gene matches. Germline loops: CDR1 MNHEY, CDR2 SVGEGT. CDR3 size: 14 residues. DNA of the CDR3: TGTGCCAGCAGACTTAGCGGGGGGGCCGGTGAGCAGTTCTTC. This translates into CASRLSGGAGEQFF.

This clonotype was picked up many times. CDR3 DNA sequence: TGTGCCAGCAGTCAGGACAGAGTCTATGGCTACACCTTC. This translates into CASSQDRVYGYTF. V usage is TRBV12-3 or TRBV12-4 and J usage is TRBJ1-2; D possibly corresponds to TRBD1 (6 bases). The CDR3 consists of 13 residues. The V end was cut by 5 bases, the J end by 4 bases, with 11 bases between.

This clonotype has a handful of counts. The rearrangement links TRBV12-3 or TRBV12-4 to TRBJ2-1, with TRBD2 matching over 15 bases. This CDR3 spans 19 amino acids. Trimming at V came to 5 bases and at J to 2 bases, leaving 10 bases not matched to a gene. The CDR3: CASSGLAGGNISPYNEQFF. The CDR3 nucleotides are TGTGCCAGCAGTGGACTAGCGGGGGGGAATATATCCCCCTACAATGAGCAGTTCTTC.

The CDR3 sequence: CASSLEPGDTYEQYF. CDR3 DNA: TGTGCCAGCAGTCTCGAACCAGGGGATACGTACGAGCAGTACTTC. The V call is TRBV6-5, the J call TRBJ2-7, with a tentative D call TRBD1 (6 bases). The CDR3 has 15 amino acids. The ends were cut back, 5 bases at V and 4 bases at J, with 18 bases in the middle. Germline assignment: CDR1 MNHEY and CDR2 SVGAGI.

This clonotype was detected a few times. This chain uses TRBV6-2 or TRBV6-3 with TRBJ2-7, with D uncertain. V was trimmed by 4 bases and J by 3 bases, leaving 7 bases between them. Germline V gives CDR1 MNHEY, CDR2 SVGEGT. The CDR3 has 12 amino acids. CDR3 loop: CASSSPFYEQYF. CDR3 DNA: TGTGCCAGCAGTTCACCTTTCTACGAGCAGTACTTC.

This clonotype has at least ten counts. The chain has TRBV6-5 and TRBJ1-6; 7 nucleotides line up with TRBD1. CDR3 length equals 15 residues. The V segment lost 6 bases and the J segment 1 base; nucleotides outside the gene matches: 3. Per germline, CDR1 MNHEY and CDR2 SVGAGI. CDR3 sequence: CASSRGGSYNSPLHF. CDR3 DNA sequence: TGTGCCAGCAGCAGGGGGGGGTCCTATAATTCACCCCTCCACTTT.

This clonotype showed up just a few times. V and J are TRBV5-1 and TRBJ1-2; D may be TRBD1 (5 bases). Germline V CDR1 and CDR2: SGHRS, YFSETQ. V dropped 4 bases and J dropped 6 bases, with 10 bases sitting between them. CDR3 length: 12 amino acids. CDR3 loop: CASSPGVDGYTF. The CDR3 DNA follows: TGCGCCAGCAGCCCGGGGGTGGATGGCTACACCTTC.

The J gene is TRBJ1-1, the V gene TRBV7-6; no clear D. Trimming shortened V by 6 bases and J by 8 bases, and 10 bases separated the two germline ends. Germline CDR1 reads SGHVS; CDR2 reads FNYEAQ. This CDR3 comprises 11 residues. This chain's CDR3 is CASRGSAEAFF. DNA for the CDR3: TGTGCCAGCAGAGGATCGGCGGAAGCTTTCTTT.

Here the CDR3 DNA reads TGCGCCAGCAGCTCGGCAGGGAACTACAATGAGCAGTTCTTC. Encoded protein: CASSSAGNYNEQFF. V usage is TRBV5-1 and J usage is TRBJ2-1, with D tentatively TRBD1 (5 bases). In germline, CDR1 is SGHRS, CDR2 YFSETQ. CDR3 length: 14 amino acids. The V end lost 3 bases, the J end lost 3 bases, and 10 bases lay between the germline ends.